A single sample is the source of the 5 T cell receptor beta chains below, sequenced in a study of blood T cells in healthy people across ages. The authors ran a second PCR of roughly 6 to 11 cycles using a sample-barcoded 5' primer and a J-beta primer mix. TCRdb re-called the 5' RACE reads with MiXCR, one entry per CDR3 protein. The sample shows 550,000 to 700,000 distinct CDR3 sequences, 25% to 30% of them seen only once. Sequencing was performed on blood. The receptors were sampled from a woman in her seventies in good health.

The rearrangement uses TRBV20-1 and TRBJ1-4; D might be TRBD1 (6 bases). Germline V gene sequence: CDR1 DFQATT, CDR2 SNEGSKA (reference sequence). This CDR3 is 14 amino acids long. Trimming took 1 base from V and 7 from J, leaving 13 bases between them. The CDR3 sequence is CSARVPGAPEKLFF. The CDR3 bases are TGCAGTGCTAGAGTCCCAGGGGCGCCTGAAAAACTGTTTTTT.

This clonotype was counted a few times. J is TRBJ1-4 and V is TRBV5-1; 8 bases are shared with TRBD1. The V segment lost 8 bases and the J segment 8 bases; nucleotides outside the gene matches: 14. The CDR3 extends over 15 amino acids. From germline, CDR1 is SGHRS and CDR2 YFSETQ. The CDR3 sequence: CASSPNRTGSEKLFF. The CDR3 DNA reads TGCGCCAGTAGCCCGAACCGGACAGGGTCAGAAAAACTGTTTTTT.

A remark on this clonotype: The junction shows a germline mismatch at one end, possibly a read error. The chain links TRBV11-2 to TRBJ2-1; 9 positions agree with TRBD2. The CDR3 runs 15 residues. Germline V gene sequence: CDR1 SGHAT, CDR2 FQNNGV. The CDR3 DNA follows: TGTGCCAGCAGCTTAGTAGCGGGGGCCTACAATGAGCAGTCCTTC. Its translation is CASSLVAGAYNEQSF.

There are a few counts of this clonotype. The chain combines TRBV11-2 with TRBJ2-1, with TRBD1 matching 9 bases. This CDR3 region has 16 residues. Germline loops: CDR1 SGHAT, CDR2 FQNNGV. Trimming removed 2 bases from V and 7 bases from J; junction bases left unmatched: 9. The CDR3 reads CASSLITGGRGNEQFF. The CDR3 DNA reads as TGTGCCAGCAGCTTAATTACAGGGGGCAGAGGAAATGAGCAGTTCTTC.

This clonotype has only a few counts. V gene TRBV7-9 combines with J gene TRBJ1-5, with D perhaps TRBD1 (5 bases). V lost 8 bases, J lost 1 base, and 12 bases lay in between. CDR3 length equals 14 residues. Germline V CDR1 and CDR2: SEHNR, FQNEAQ (reference sequence). The CDR3 DNA sequence: TGTGCCAGCCAGGGACGGACGAGCAATCAGCCCCAGCATTTT. Translation: CASQGRTSNQPQHF.